Listed here is a single TCR beta chain. The target antigen is unknown. Unrecorded immune exposure was likely among donors, who were nominally healthy when sampled. Vbeta (60) and Jbeta (13) primers were used in the PCR. Sequencing used immunoSEQ multiplex PCR; TCRdb keeps in-frame clones, though not all of them. The sample has around 150,000 clones; about two thirds are singletons. The data stem from a study of cytomegalovirus exposure and HLA in healthy donors. The study, taken as a whole, reports: Within an earlier analysis, most TCR beta V segments proved productive either about 90% or about 30% of the time. Later analysis showed most CMV-associated TCR beta chains appearing HLA-restricted.

This TCR came from a woman under 40 in good health and CMV-seronegative. The sequenced sample consisted of PBMCs.

As DNA, the CDR3 is TGTGCCAGCAGCTTAATTGGGACAGGGACTACCTACGAGCAGTACTTC. It codes for CASSLIGTGTTYEQYF. The rearrangement uses TRBV7-2 and TRBJ2-7; the match to TRBD1 covers 9 bases. The germline CDR1 and CDR2 sequences are SGHTA and FQGNSA. Unmatched junction bases numbered 7, after V lost 2 bases and J lost 2 bases. The CDR3 length is 16 residues.